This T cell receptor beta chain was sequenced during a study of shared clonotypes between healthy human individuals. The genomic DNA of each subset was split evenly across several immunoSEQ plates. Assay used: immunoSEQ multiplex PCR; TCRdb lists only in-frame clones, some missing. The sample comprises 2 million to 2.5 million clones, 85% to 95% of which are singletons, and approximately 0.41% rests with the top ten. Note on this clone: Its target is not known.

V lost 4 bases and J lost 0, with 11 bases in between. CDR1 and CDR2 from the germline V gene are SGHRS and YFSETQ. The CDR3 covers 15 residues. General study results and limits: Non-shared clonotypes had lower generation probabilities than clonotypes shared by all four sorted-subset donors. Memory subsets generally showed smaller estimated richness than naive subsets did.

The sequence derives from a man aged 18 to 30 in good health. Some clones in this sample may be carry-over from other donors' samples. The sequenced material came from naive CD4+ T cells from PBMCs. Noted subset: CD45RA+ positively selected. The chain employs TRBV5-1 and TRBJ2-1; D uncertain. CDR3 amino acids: CASSPGASSYNEQFF. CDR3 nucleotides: TGCGCCAGCAGCCCTGGAGCAAGCTCCTACAATGAGCAGTTCTTC.